This TCR beta chain was captured by sequencing in a study of regulatory T cells in long-lasting Graves disease. Time point given: newly diagnosed GD, antithyroid drugs for less than 3 months. PBMCs were the source of the RNA used for TCR sequencing. Researchers made TCR beta libraries by using iRepertoire HTBI primers and running Arm-PCR on CDR3 regions. TCRdb reprocessed the multiplex PCR reads via MiXCR and lists one record per CDR3 protein. This sample has approximately 390,000 distinct CDR3 sequences; under 20% occur once, and the top ten carry 20%. The CDR3 sequence is 15 residues long. The V end was cut by 3 bases, the J end by 5 bases, with 17 bases between. Germline V gene data show CDR1 as SGHRS and CDR2 as YFSETQ. This clonotype was counted at least ten times. These records were also assigned to another study, of T cells in Graves' hyperthyroidism and ophthalmopathy.

This rearrangement joins TRBV5-1 to TRBJ2-5; perhaps TRBD1 as D (5 bases). The sequencing here drew on peripheral blood mononuclear cells (PBMCs), taken at new diagnosis, from a patient treated with antithyroid drugs. This clonotype was obtained from a woman under 30 with Graves disease. CDR3 sequence (DNA): TGCGCCAGCAGCTGGGAAACGGGCTCAGGGGAGACCCAGTACTTC. Translation gives CASSWETGSGETQYF.